The 17 T cell receptor beta chains below come from one sample, sequenced in a study of blood T cell repertoires in COVID-19. The protocol was immunoSEQ multiplex PCR, while the TCRdb copy is restricted to in-frame clones and leaves out a portion. This sample has about 290,000 clones, with 89% found just once. The material sequenced was PBMCs or T cells enriched from blood (not recorded which). These TCRs come from a woman between 40 and 50 years old who had recovered from COVID-19.

In the case of this clone: Given the absence of the conserved phenylalanine or tryptophan at the CDR3 end, a read error is likely. No DNA is shown, since the ends of the CDR3 on it are uncertain; the CDR3 is the one TCRdb lists. V usage is TRBV28 and J usage is TRBJ1-1. CDR1 and CDR2 (germline): MDHEN, SYDVKM. The CDR3 sequence runs 11 residues, both termini included. The CDR3 sequence is CASNSKGEFVD.

The chain is built from TRBV11-2 and TRBJ1-2, with 10 bases aligning to TRBD1. The CDR3 is made up of 15 amino acids. Losses at the gene ends were 5 bases for V and 4 bases for J; bases not matched to a gene: 7. CDR1 is SGHAT and CDR2 is FQNNGV in the germline V gene. CDR3 sequence reads: CASSPRQGAGYGYTF. The DNA of the CDR3 is TGTGCCAGCAGCCCAAGACAGGGGGCTGGCTATGGCTACACCTTC.

This rearrangement joins TRBV19 to TRBJ1-1; D might be TRBD1 (6 bases). Deletions cut 9 bases from V and 7 bases from J, with 18 bases between. Germline V gene sequence: CDR1 LNHDA, CDR2 SQIVND (reference sequence). This CDR3 spans 13 amino acids. As DNA, the CDR3 is TGTGCCAGAGCGACAGGCCATTTGGATGAAGCTTTCTTT. Protein sequence: CARATGHLDEAFF.

The chain links TRBV18 to TRBJ2-3; D perhaps matches TRBD2 (7 bases). This CDR3 is built from 15 residues. V lost 3 bases and J lost 0, with 10 bases in between. Germline V lookup: CDR1 KGHSH, CDR2 LQKENI. The CDR3 region has the DNA TGTGCCAGCTCACCCGCGGGGGCCAGCACAGATACGCAGTATTTT. Protein product: CASSPAGASTDTQYF.

The chain uses TRBV2 and TRBJ1-5; TRBD1 matches at 8 bases. Germline V gene data show CDR1 as SNHLY and CDR2 as FYNNEI. The CDR3 has 16 amino acids. V lost 5 bases to trimming and J lost 3 bases; unmatched junction nucleotides: 9. The CDR3 DNA sequence: TGTGCCAGCAGTTGGGACAGGTGGTCGGTCAATCAGCCCCAGCATTTT. Translating it yields CASSWDRWSVNQPQHF. Variable domain in full (rest from reference TRBV2 and TRBJ1-5): EPEVTQTPSHQVTQMGQEVILRCVPISNHLYFYWYRQILGQKVEFLVSFYNNEISEKSEIFDDQFSVERPDGSNFTLKIRSTKLEDSAMYFCASSWDRWSVNQPQHFGDGTRLSIL.

The genes are TRBV7-8 and TRBJ2-1; 10 positions match TRBD2. The germline CDR1 and CDR2 sequences are SGHVS and FQNEAQ. The CDR3 has 17 amino acids. V was clipped by 4 bases and J by 0 bases; unmatched bases: 6. The CDR3 loop is CASSSVAGGSSYNEQFF. The CDR3 DNA sequence: TGTGCCAGCAGCTCAGTAGCGGGGGGCTCCTCCTACAATGAGCAGTTCTTC. The variable domain in full, completed from reference TRBV7-8 and TRBJ2-1, reads GAGVSQSPRYKVAKRGQDVALRCDPISGHVSLFWYQQALGQGPEFLTYFQNEAQLDKSGLPSDRFFAERPEGSVSTLKIQRTQQEDSAVYLCASSSVAGGSSYNEQFFGPGTRLTVL.

V usage is TRBV4-3 and J usage is TRBJ2-7, with TRBD1 matching over 10 bases. The CDR3 length is 19 residues. In germline, CDR1 is LGHNA, CDR2 YSLEER. V shed 0 bases and J 2 bases; nucleotides not matched to a gene: 13. CDR3 DNA: TGCGCCAGCAGCCAAGAGGTCGGGACAGGGGCTGGTTGGGCCTACGAGCAGTACTTC. Translated, it gives CASSQEVGTGAGWAYEQYF.

The chain joins TRBV2 to TRBJ2-5; no reliable D call. The germline gives CDR1 SNHLY, CDR2 FYNNEI. The CDR3 totals 14 residues. V lost 5 bases to trimming and J lost 4 bases, with 14 bases between them. In DNA form, the CDR3 reads TGTGCCAGCAGTCCGAGCCCTGCTGGAGAGACCCAGTACTTC. It specifies CASSPSPAGETQYF.

The chain has TRBV19 and TRBJ1-3; maybe TRBD1 (5 bases). The germline V gene encodes CDR1 LNHDA and CDR2 SQIVND (reference sequence). The CDR3 is 15 amino acids. Trimming removed 3 bases at V and 0 bases at J, with 9 bases between. CDR3 in amino acids: CASSIAGYSGNTIYF. The DNA for the CDR3 is TGTGCCAGTAGTATTGCAGGGTACTCTGGAAACACCATATATTTT.

The J gene is TRBJ2-1, the V gene TRBV7-9; a weak D match, TRBD2 (6 bases). The V end lost 1 base, the J end lost 14 bases, and 15 bases lay between the germline ends. This CDR3 comprises 13 residues. Per the germline V gene, CDR1 is SEHNR and CDR2 is FQNEAQ (reference sequence). The CDR3 reads CASSLGDGREEFF. In nucleotides, the CDR3 is TGTGCCAGCAGCTTAGGTGACGGAAGGGAGGAGTTCTTC.

The chain couples TRBV7-9 to TRBJ2-1; D is unresolved. Germline-derived CDR1 and CDR2 are SEHNR and FQNEAQ (reference sequence). V lost 1 base and J lost 7, with 8 bases in between. The CDR3 consists of 13 residues. CDR3 amino acids: CASSLDLPNEQFF. DNA of the CDR3: TGTGCCAGCAGCTTAGACTTACCTAATGAGCAGTTCTTC.

This chain joins TRBV4-2 and TRBJ1-2; D call uncertain. The CDR3 runs 17 residues. Trimming pared 0 bases from V and 6 bases from J, leaving 20 bases between. Germline CDR1 reads LGHNA; CDR2 reads YNFKEQ. The DNA of the CDR3 is TGTGCCAGCAGCCAAGATGTAGGGAGGAGTGGTCACGATGGCTACACCTTC. It codes for CASSQDVGRSGHDGYTF.

V usage is TRBV7-9 and J usage is TRBJ2-3, with D tentatively TRBD2 (5 bases). The V end lost 8 bases, the J end lost 6 bases, and 9 bases lay between the germline ends. CDR1 SEHNR and CDR2 FQNEAQ come from the germline V gene (reference sequence). The CDR3 consists of 11 residues. The CDR3 region has the DNA TGTGCCAGCGGGGAGCGGGATACGCAGTATTTT. It is translated as CASGERDTQYF. Combining the CDR3 with reference TRBV7-9 and TRBJ2-3 gives the whole variable domain DTGVSQNPRHKITKRGQNVTFRCDPISEHNRLYWYRQTLGQGPEFLTYFQNEAQLEKSRLLSDRFSAERPKGSFSTLEIQRTEQGDSAMYLCASGERDTQYFGPGTRLTVL.

The chain links TRBV10-3 to TRBJ2-5, with D possibly TRBD2 on 5 matching bases. The ends were cut back, 6 bases at V and 1 base at J, with 9 bases in the middle. Per germline, CDR1 ENHRY and CDR2 SYGVKD. This CDR3 contains 13 residues. The CDR3 DNA follows: TGTGCCATCAGGCGGGCCATCCAAGAGACCCAGTACTTC. Residues: CAIRRAIQETQYF.

CDR3 in DNA: TGTGCCAGCTCACCACTACAGTGGACTGAAGCTTTCTTT. It yields the protein CASSPLQWTEAFF. The chain recombines TRBV18 with TRBJ1-1, with no clear D. Germline V lookup: CDR1 KGHSH, CDR2 LQKENI. The CDR3 loop spans 13 amino acids. Trimming took 1 base from V and 5 from J, leaving 8 bases between them.

This chain links TRBV7-2 with TRBJ2-4, with D possibly being TRBD2 (6 bases). Germline CDR1 reads SGHTA; CDR2 reads FQGNSA. This CDR3 is built from 15 residues. Trimming pared 1 base from V and 10 bases from J, leaving 17 bases between. The CDR3 protein is CASSLVEWERVIQYF. The CDR3 DNA sequence: TGTGCCAGCAGCTTAGTTGAATGGGAGCGGGTTATTCAGTACTTC.

The gene calls are TRBV19 and TRBJ2-3; 7 bases are shared with TRBD2. The CDR3 sequence is 15 residues long. J gave up 1 base and V 5 bases, and 6 bases lay outside the gene matches. CDR1 and CDR2 (germline): LNHDA, SQIVND (reference sequence). The CDR3 spells CASSGRLAGTDTQYF. CDR3 DNA sequence: TGTGCCAGTAGTGGAAGACTAGCTGGCACAGATACGCAGTATTTT.